Listed below are T cell receptor beta chains from one sample, sequenced in a study of T cell repertoires in cytomegalovirus infection. No antigen is known for these receptors. TCRdb passed the reads through MiXCR, listing each CDR3 protein once. The table lists fewer than 30,000 distinct CDR3 sequences, approximately 22% of them singletons. The material sequenced was CD8+ T cells from cultured PBMCs, taken from culture after CMV antigen stimulation. Every receptor here comes from a human donor in good health (CMV status not recorded). Some clones in this sample may be carry-over from other donors' samples. CDR3s include the opening cysteine and the closing phenylalanine or tryptophan. A D gene is named only where the DNA matches it firmly. The size entry is marked missing in some rows and otherwise reads once, few, many or a size class.

D gene,clone size,J gene,V gene,CDR3 DNA,CDR3 protein
.,many,TRBJ1-3,TRBV7-6,TGTGCCAGCAGCCTAGAACCGGAAACCTCTGGAAACACCATATATTTT,CASSLEPETSGNTIYF
.,once,TRBJ2-3,TRBV5-1,TGCGCCAGCAGCTTGAGGGTCCTTCTCGGCACAGATACGCAGTATTTT,CASSLRVLLGTDTQYF
.,.,TRBJ1-1,TRBV6-1,TGTGCCAGCACCAGTCAGACAGTGAACACTGAAGCTTTCTTT,CASTSQTVNTEAFF
.,many,TRBJ1-2,TRBV7-9,TGTGCCAGCACCCGCAGGAGTGGGGGTGGCTACACCTTC,CASTRRSGGGYTF
.,few,TRBJ1-3,TRBV28,TGTGCCAGCAGTTCGATTCTCGGAGCTGGAAACACCATATATTTT,CASSSILGAGNTIYF
TRBD1,many,TRBJ2-5,TRBV28,TGTGCCAGCAGTTTGGAATATCTTCAGGGGGTCCAAGAGACCCAGTACTTC,CASSLEYLQGVQETQYF
.,many,TRBJ2-3,TRBV12-3/TRBV12-4,TGTGCCAGCAGTTTTGGGGGGGCTGGGGATACGCAGTATTTT,CASSFGGAGDTQYF
.,.,TRBJ1-1,TRBV12-3/TRBV12-4,TGTGCCAGCAGTTTAGTACCGGGAGTAGGCACTGAAGCTTTCTTT,CASSLVPGVGTEAFF
.,many,TRBJ2-3,TRBV7-2,TGTGCCAGCAGCTTAGATAACACAGATACGCAGTATTTT,CASSLDNTDTQYF
.,many,TRBJ1-2,TRBV7-8,TGTGCCAGCAGCTTTGGCCCCGGGACGAACCTCTATGGCTACACCTTC,CASSFGPGTNLYGYTF
.,many,TRBJ2-7,TRBV28,TGTGCCAGCAGACTCGGGGACATGCAGTACTTC,CASRLGDMQYF
.,.,TRBJ1-5,TRBV19,TGTGCCAGTAGTATAGGTAGTCCCCAGCCCCAGCATTTT,CASSIGSPQPQHF
TRBD2,few,TRBJ2-3,TRBV3-1,TGTGCCAGCAGCCAATTTCTAGCGGGGGGAGATACGCAGTATTTT,CASSQFLAGGDTQYF
.,few,TRBJ2-7,TRBV6-4,TGTGCCAGCAGGGTAACGAGGCGGAGGTACTACGAGCAGTACTTC,CASRVTRRRYYEQYF
.,.,TRBJ1-1,TRBV20-1,TGCAGTGCCCCGAGGAAGGGCACTGAAGCTTTCTTT,CSAPRKGTEAFF
TRBD2,.,TRBJ2-1,TRBV9,TGTGCCAGCAGCGTAGAAGGGGGGACTAGCGGTTACAATGAGCAGTTCTTC,CASSVEGGTSGYNEQFF
TRBD1,few,TRBJ1-1,TRBV4-1,TGCGCCAGCAGCCCTTCACAGGGGGCAAACACTGAAGCTTTCTTT,CASSPSQGANTEAFF
.,many,TRBJ1-5,TRBV12-3/TRBV12-4,TGTGCCAGCAAAATAGGGGGTGGAGGAAATCAGCCCCAGCATTTT,CASKIGGGGNQPQHF
.,.,TRBJ1-4,TRBV7-9,TGTGCCAGCAGCTTAGCAGAAGGGTTTGAAAAACTGTTTTTT,CASSLAEGFEKLFF
.,.,TRBJ1-3,TRBV7-8,TGTGCCAGCAGCCCCCGGGGTCGGGGCAACACCATATATTTT,CASSPRGRGNTIYF
.,few,TRBJ1-5,TRBV5-4,TGTGCCAGCAGCCTGGGCCCGGATCAGCCCCAGCATTTT,CASSLGPDQPQHF
.,.,TRBJ2-5,TRBV12-5,TGTGCTAGTGGTTTGGTGTCGGAGACCCAGTACTTC,CASGLVSETQYF
.,.,TRBJ2-7,TRBV6-2/TRBV6-3,TGTGCCAGCAGTTACCCCCCTGATGGGTACGGCTACGAGCAGTACTTC,CASSYPPDGYGYEQYF
.,once,TRBJ1-1,TRBV6-2/TRBV6-3,TGTGCCAGCAGGTTCGCTGCGTACACTGAAGCTTTCTTT,CASRFAAYTEAFF
.,.,TRBJ1-3,TRBV5-1,TGCGCCAGCAGCTTTGGGGCAACCGGCTCTGGAAACACCATATATTTT,CASSFGATGSGNTIYF
.,few,TRBJ1-5,TRBV6-1,TGTGCCAGCAGTGAGTCCCCAGGTCAGCCCCAGCATTTT,CASSESPGQPQHF
.,many,TRBJ1-1,TRBV7-9,TGTGCCAGCAGCCTCCTCTCAGGGAACACTGAAGCTTTCTTT,CASSLLSGNTEAFF
.,.,TRBJ2-2,TRBV10-2,TGCGCCAGCCATTTGGGGGCTTCGAACACCGGGGAGCTGTTTTTT,CASHLGASNTGELFF
.,few,TRBJ1-5,TRBV28,TGTGCCAGCAGTTTCCCTCCCAATCAGCCCCAGCATTTT,CASSFPPNQPQHF
.,.,TRBJ1-5,TRBV27,TGTGCCAGCAGTGAGGTTAGGAGGAGCGGCAGCAATCAGCCCCAGCATTTT,CASSEVRRSGSNQPQHF
.,.,TRBJ1-6,TRBV16,TGTGCCAGCAGCCAATCGGGGCCCCTTTCACCCCTCCACTTT,CASSQSGPLSPLHF
TRBD2,.,TRBJ2-1,TRBV12-3/TRBV12-4,TGTGCCAGCAGGATGGGACTAGACAATGAGCAGTTCTTC,CASRMGLDNEQFF
TRBD2,few,TRBJ2-1,TRBV5-1,TGCGCCAGCAGCTGGACTAGCGGGGACCACAATGAGCAGTTCTTC,CASSWTSGDHNEQFF
TRBD1,few,TRBJ2-7,TRBV19,TGTGCCAGTAGTAGACAGGGCCCTGTCGACGAGCAGTACTTC,CASSRQGPVDEQYF
.,many,TRBJ2-7,TRBV28,TGTGCCAGCAGTTTGCAGGGACTGGGGTCCATCGAGCAGTACTTC,CASSLQGLGSIEQYF
.,.,TRBJ1-1,TRBV4-2,TGTGCCAGCAGCGAGTCTAGTCTGATGAACACTGAAGCTTTCTTT,CASSESSLMNTEAFF
.,few,TRBJ2-1,TRBV19,TGTGCCAGTAGTATGGTCGAGGACAGAGTGTACAATGAGCAGTTCTTC,CASSMVEDRVYNEQFF
.,few,TRBJ2-3,TRBV4-1,TGCGCCAGCAAAGCAGGTGCATTGGGCACAGATACGCAGTATTTT,CASKAGALGTDTQYF
.,many,TRBJ1-5,TRBV19,TGTGCCAGTACGGAGTGGGATAGCAATCAGCCCCAGCATTTT,CASTEWDSNQPQHF
.,.,TRBJ2-1,TRBV11-2,TGTGCCAGCAGCTTAGCCCAGGCCTACAATGAGCAGTTCTTC,CASSLAQAYNEQFF
TRBD1,many,TRBJ1-4,TRBV11-1,TGTGCCAGCAGCTCGGGACAGGGAACGAAAAAACTGTTTTTT,CASSSGQGTKKLFF
TRBD1,.,TRBJ1-2,TRBV19,TGTGCCAGTACCGCAAGGGGGCCGCAGACCTTC,CASTARGPQTF
TRBD2,few,TRBJ2-3,TRBV6-2/TRBV6-3,TGTGCCAGCAGGACCTCCGGGACTAGCGGCACAGATACGCAGTATTTT,CASRTSGTSGTDTQYF
.,.,TRBJ2-7,TRBV6-2/TRBV6-3,TGTGCCAGCAGTTACTATCTGGGCTCCTACGAGCAGTACTTC,CASSYYLGSYEQYF
.,many,TRBJ2-7,TRBV7-2,TGTGCCAGCAGCTTAGGTCTCGAGCAGTACTTC,CASSLGLEQYF
.,few,TRBJ2-1,TRBV5-4,TGTGCCAGCAGCTTGGTGGGGAAGGATGAGCAGTTCTTC,CASSLVGKDEQFF
.,.,TRBJ1-4,TRBV5-1,TGCGCCAGCAGCCGCGGGGGGGACACAGATGAAAAACTGTTTTTT,CASSRGGDTDEKLFF
.,.,TRBJ2-7,TRBV28,TGTGCCAGCAGTTTAGGGACAGAGCGGGCCTACGAGCAGTACTTC,CASSLGTERAYEQYF
.,few,TRBJ1-1,TRBV6-8,TGTGCCAGCGAGGGAGGCACTGAAGCTTTCTTT,CASEGGTEAFF
.,few,TRBJ2-7,TRBV7-6,TGTGCCAGCAGCCCGAGGGACATCTACGAGCAGTACTTC,CASSPRDIYEQYF
.,.,TRBJ2-7,TRBV7-9,TGTGCCAGCAGCCATCAGTCCAGGGGTCGGTACGAGCAGTACTTC,CASSHQSRGRYEQYF
.,many,TRBJ2-4,TRBV7-2,TGTGCCAGCAGCTTCGGGGGAGAAAACATTCAGTACTTC,CASSFGGENIQYF
TRBD1,.,TRBJ2-1,TRBV6-5,TGTGCCAGCAGTTATGGGAAGGGGGCAAAAGACAATGAGCAGTTCTTC,CASSYGKGAKDNEQFF